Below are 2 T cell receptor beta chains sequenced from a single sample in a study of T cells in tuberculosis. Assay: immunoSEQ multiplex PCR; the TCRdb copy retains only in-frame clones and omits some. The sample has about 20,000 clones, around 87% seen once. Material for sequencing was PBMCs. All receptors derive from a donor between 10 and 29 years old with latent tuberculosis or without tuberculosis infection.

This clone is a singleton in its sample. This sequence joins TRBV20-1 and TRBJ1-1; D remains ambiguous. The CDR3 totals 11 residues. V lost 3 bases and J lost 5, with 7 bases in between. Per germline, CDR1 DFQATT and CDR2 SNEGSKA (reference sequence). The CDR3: CSASSRTEAFF. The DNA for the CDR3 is TGCAGTGCTAGTTCTAGGACTGAAGCTTTCTTT.

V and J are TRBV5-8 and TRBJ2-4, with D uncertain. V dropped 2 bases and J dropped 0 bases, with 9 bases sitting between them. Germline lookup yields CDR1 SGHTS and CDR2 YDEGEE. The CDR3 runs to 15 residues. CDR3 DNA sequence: TGTGCCAGCAGCTTTGGGCTCCTAGCCAAAAACATTCAGTACTTC. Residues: CASSFGLLAKNIQYF.